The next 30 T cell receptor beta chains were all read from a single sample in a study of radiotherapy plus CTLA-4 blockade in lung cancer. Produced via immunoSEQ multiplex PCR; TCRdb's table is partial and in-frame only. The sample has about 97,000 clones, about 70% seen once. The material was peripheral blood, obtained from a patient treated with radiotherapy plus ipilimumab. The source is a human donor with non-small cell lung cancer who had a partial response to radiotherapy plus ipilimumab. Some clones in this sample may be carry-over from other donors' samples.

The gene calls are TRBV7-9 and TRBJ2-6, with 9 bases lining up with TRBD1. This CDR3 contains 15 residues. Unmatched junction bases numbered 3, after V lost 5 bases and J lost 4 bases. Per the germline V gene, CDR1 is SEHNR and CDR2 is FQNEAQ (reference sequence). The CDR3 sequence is CASSPQGAGANVLTF. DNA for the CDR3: TGTGCCAGCAGCCCACAGGGGGCCGGGGCCAACGTCCTGACTTTC.

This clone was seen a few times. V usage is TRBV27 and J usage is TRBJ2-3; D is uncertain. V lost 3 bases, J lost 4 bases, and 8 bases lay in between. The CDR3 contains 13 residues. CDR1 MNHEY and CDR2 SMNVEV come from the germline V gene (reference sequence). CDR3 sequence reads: CASSFLASDTQYF. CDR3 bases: TGTGCCAGCAGTTTTCTGGCCTCAGATACGCAGTATTTT.

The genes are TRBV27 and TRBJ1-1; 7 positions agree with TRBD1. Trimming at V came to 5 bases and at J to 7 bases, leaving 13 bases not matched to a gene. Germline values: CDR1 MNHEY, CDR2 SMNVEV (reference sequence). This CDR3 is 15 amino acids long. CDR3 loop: CASSKRTGVKDEAFF. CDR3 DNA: TGTGCCAGCAGTAAGAGGACAGGCGTTAAAGATGAAGCTTTCTTT.

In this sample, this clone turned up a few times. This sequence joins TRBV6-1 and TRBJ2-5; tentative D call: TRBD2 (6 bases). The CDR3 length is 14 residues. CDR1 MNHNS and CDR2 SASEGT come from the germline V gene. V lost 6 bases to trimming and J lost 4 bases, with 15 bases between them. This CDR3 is CASSLGLRGETQYF. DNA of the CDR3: TGTGCCAGCAGCCTGGGACTCCGGGGAGAGACCCAGTACTTC.

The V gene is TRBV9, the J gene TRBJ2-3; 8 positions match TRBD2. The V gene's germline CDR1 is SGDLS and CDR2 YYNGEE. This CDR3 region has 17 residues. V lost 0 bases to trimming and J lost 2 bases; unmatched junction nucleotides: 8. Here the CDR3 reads CASSVGRPGGVTDTQYF. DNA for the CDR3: TGTGCCAGCAGCGTAGGAAGACCGGGGGGGGTCACAGATACGCAGTATTTT.

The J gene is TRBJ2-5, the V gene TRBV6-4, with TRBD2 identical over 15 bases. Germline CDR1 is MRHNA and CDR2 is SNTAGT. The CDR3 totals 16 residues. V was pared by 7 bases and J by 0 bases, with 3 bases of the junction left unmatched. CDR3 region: CASIGLAGGYQETQYF. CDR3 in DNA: TGTGCCAGCATAGGACTAGCGGGAGGGTACCAAGAGACCCAGTACTTC.

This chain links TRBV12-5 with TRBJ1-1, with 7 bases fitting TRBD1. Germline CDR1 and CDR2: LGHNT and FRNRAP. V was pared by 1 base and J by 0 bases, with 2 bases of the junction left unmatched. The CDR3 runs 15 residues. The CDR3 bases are TGTGCTAGTGGTTTGGCACAGGGGATGAACACTGAAGCTTTCTTT. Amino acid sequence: CASGLAQGMNTEAFF.

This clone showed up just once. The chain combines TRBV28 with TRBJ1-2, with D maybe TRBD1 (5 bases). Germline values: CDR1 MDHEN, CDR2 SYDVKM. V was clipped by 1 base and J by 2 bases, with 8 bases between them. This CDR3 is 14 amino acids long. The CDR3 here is CASSLSHRNYGYTF. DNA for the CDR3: TGTGCCAGCAGTTTATCGCACAGGAACTATGGCTACACCTTC.

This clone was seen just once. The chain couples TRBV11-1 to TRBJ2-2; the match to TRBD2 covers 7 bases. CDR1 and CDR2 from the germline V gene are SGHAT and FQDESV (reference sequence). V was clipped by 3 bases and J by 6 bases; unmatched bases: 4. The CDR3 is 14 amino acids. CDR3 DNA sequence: TGTGCCAGCAGCTTCGGAGGGAGGGCCGGGGAGCTGTTTTTT. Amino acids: CASSFGGRAGELFF.

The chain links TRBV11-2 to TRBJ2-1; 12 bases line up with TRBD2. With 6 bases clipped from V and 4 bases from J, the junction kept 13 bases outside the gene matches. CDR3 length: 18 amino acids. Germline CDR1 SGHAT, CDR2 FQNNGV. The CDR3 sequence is CASSFNPLGLAGYNEQFF. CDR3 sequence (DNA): TGTGCCAGCAGTTTTAACCCCCTCGGACTAGCGGGATACAATGAGCAGTTCTTC.

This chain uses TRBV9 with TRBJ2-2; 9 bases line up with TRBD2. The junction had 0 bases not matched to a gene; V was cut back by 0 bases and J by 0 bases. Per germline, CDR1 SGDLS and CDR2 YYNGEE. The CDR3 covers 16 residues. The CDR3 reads CASSVGGGANTGELFF. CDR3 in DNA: TGTGCCAGCAGCGTAGGCGGGGGGGCGAACACCGGGGAGCTGTTTTTT.

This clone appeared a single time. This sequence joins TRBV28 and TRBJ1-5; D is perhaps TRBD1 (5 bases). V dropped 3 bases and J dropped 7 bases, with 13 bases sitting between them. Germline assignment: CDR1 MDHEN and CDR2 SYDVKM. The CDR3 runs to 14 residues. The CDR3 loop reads CASSLGGRLQPQHF. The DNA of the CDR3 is TGTGCCAGCAGTTTGGGGGGGAGACTGCAGCCCCAGCATTTT. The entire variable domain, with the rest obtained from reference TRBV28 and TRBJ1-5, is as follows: DVKVTQSSRYLVKRTGEKVFLECVQDMDHENMFWYRQDPGLGLRLIYFSYDVKMKEKGDIPEGYSVSREKKERFSLILESASTNQTSMYLCASSLGGRLQPQHFGDGTRLSIL.

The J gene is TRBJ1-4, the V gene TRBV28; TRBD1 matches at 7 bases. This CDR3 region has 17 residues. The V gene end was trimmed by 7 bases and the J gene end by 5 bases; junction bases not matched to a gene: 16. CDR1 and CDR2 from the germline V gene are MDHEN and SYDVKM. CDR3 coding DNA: TGTGCCAGCAAGGGGGGCCGCGGACAGGTCCGAAATGAAAAACTGTTTTTT. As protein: CASKGGRGQVRNEKLFF.

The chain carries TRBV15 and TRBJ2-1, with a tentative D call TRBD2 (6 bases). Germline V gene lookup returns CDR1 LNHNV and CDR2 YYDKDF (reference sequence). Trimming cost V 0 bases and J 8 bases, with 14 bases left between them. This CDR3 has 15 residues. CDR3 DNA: TGTGCCACCAGCAGAGAGCGGGGCGCCTGGGATGAGCAGTTCTTC. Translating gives CATSRERGAWDEQFF.

CDR3 amino acids: CASSLQGSYNSPLHF. The CDR3 DNA reads as TGTGCCAGCAGTCTCCAGGGTAGTTATAATTCACCCCTCCACTTT. V usage is TRBV2 and J usage is TRBJ1-6, with D tentatively TRBD1 (5 bases). Germline V lookup: CDR1 SNHLY, CDR2 FYNNEI. The germline V and J ends were trimmed by 5 bases and 4 bases, with 12 bases remaining between them. This CDR3 comprises 15 residues.

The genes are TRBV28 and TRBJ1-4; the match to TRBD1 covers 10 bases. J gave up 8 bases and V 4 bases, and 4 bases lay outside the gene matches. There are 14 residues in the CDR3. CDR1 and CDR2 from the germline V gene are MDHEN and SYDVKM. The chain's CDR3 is CASSWDRGEEKLFF. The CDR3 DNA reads TGTGCCAGCAGTTGGGACAGGGGAGAAGAAAAACTGTTTTTT.

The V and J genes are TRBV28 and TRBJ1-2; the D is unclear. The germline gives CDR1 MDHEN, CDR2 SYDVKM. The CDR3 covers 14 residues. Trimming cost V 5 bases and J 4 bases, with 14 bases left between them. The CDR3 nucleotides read TGTGCCAGCAGTCTACACCGGGATCGCTATGGCTACACCTTC. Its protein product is CASSLHRDRYGYTF.

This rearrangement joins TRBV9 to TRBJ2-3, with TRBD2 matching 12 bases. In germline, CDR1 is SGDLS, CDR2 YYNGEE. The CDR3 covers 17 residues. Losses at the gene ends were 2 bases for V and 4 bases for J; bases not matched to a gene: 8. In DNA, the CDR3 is TGTGCCAGCAGCGTGCGAGGACTAGCGGGACTCCCAGATACGCAGTATTTT. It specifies CASSVRGLAGLPDTQYF.

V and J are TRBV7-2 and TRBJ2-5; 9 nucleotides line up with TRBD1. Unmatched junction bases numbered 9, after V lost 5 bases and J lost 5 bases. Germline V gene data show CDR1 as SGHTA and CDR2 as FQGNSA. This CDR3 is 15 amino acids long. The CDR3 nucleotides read TGTGCCAGCAGCCAAACAGGGGGCGGGTGGGAGACCCAGTACTTC. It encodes CASSQTGGGWETQYF. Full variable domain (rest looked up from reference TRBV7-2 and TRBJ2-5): GAGVSQSPSNKVTEKGKDVELRCDPISGHTALYWYRQSLGQGLEFLIYFQGNSAPDKSGLPSDRFSAERTGGSVSTLTIQRTQQEDSAVYLCASSQTGGGWETQYFGPGTRLLVL.

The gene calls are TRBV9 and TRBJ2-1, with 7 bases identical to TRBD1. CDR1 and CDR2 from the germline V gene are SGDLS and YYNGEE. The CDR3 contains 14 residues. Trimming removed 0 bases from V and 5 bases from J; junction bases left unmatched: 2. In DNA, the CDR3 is TGTGCCAGCAGCGTAGGAGGGGGCAACAATGAGCAGTTCTTC. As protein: CASSVGGGNNEQFF.

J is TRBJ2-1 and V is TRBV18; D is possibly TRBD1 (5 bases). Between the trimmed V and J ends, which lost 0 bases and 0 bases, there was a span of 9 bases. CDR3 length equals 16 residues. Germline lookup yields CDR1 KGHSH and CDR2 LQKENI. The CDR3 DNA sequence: TGTGCCAGCTCACCACCGACAGAGAGCTCCTACAATGAGCAGTTCTTC. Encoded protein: CASSPPTESSYNEQFF. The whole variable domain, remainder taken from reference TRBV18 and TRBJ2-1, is NAGVMQNPRHLVRRRGQEARLRCSPMKGHSHVYWYRQLPEEGLKFMVYLQKENIIDESGMPKERFSAEFPKEGPSILRIQQVVRGDSAAYFCASSPPTESSYNEQFFGPGTRLTVL.

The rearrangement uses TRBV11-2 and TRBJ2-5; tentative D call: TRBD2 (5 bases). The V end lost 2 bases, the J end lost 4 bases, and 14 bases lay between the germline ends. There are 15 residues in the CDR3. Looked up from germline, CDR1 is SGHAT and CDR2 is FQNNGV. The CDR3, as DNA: TGTGCCAGCAGCTTAAACGTCGTGGGGAGAGAGACCCAGTACTTC. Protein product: CASSLNVVGRETQYF.

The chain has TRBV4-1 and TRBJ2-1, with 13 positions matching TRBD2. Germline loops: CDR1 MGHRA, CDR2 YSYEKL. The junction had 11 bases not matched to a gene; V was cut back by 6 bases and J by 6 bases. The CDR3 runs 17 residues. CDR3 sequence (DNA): TGCGCCAGCAGGGGAGGACTAGCGGGAGCTAATTCCAATGAGCAGTTCTTC. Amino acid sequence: CASRGGLAGANSNEQFF.

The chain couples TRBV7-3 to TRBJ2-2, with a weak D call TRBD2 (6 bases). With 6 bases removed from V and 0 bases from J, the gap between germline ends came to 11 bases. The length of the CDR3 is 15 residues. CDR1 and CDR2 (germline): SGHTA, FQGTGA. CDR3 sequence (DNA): TGTGCCAGCAGGCGGGGCCCCGCGAACACCGGGGAGCTGTTTTTT. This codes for CASRRGPANTGELFF.

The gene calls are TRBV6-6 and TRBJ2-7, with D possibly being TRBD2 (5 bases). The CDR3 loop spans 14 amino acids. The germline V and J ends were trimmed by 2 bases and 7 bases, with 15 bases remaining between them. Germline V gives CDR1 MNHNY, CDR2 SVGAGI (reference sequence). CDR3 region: CASSYDLTWREQYF. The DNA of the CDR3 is TGTGCCAGCAGTTACGATCTCACCTGGAGGGAGCAGTACTTC.

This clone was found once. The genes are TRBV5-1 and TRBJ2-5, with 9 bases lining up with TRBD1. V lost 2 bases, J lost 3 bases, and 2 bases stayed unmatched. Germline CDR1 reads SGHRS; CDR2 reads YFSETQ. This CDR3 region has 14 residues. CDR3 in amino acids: CASSFGDREETQYF. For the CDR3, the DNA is TGCGCCAGCAGCTTCGGGGACAGGGAAGAGACCCAGTACTTC.

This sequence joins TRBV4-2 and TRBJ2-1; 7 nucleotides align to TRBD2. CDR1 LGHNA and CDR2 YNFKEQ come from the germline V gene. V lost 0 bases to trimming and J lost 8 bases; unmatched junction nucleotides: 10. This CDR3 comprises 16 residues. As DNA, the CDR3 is TGTGCCAGCAGCCAAGAGTCCAGGGAGGGAGTCGATGAGCAGTTCTTC. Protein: CASSQESREGVDEQFF.

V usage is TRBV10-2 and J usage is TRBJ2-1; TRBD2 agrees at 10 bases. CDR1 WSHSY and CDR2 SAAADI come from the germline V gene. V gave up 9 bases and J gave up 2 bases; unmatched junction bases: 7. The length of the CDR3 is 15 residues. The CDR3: CARRSSGRAYNEQFF. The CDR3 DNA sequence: TGCGCCAGGAGGTCCAGCGGGAGGGCCTACAATGAGCAGTTCTTC.

The CDR3 sequence: CASTPSLRNSYEQYF. In DNA, the CDR3 is TGTGCCAGTACGCCGAGTCTACGAAACTCCTACGAGCAGTACTTC. The rearrangement joins TRBV19 to TRBJ2-7; D ambiguous. The CDR3 loop spans 15 amino acids. Germline loops: CDR1 LNHDA, CDR2 SQIVND (reference sequence). The germline V and J ends were trimmed by 7 bases and 0 bases, with 16 bases remaining between them.

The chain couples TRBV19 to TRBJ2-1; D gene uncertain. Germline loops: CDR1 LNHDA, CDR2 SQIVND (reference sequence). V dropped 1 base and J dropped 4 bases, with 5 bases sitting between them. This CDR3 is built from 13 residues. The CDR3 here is CASSIGEYNEQFF. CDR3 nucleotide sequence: TGTGCCAGTAGTATAGGAGAATACAATGAGCAGTTCTTC. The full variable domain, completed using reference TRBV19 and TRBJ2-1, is DGGITQSPKYLFRKEGQNVTLSCEQNLNHDAMYWYRQDPGQGLRLIYYSQIVNDFQKGDIAEGYSVSREKKESFPLTVTSAQKNPTAFYLCASSIGEYNEQFFGPGTRLTVL.